This T cell receptor (beta chain) was observed in a study of blood T cell repertoires in COVID-19. Across the study: Acute-phase and convalescent COVID-19 samples originated in the United States, Italy and Spain. PBMCs, B-cell-depleted T cells, or T cells were the source of the cDNA or gDNA that made up the material.

Original handling: Amplifying reference gene primers gave estimates of nucleated cell counts. The table came from immunoSEQ multiplex PCR; TCRdb's copy has only in-frame clones and leaves some out. D and trimming come from the DNA, and the V and J calls and clone size come from that table. The table shows 200,000 or so clones, with more than 85% occurring only once. The CDR3 runs to 18 residues. Germline V CDR1 and CDR2: SGHVS, FQNEAQ. V shed 0 bases, J shed 5 bases, and the junction held 12 bases outside the gene matches. The receptor comes from a man aged 70-80 years with active or convalescent COVID-19. The sample consisted of peripheral blood. The chain combines TRBV7-8 with TRBJ2-3, with TRBD2 matching 9 bases. This CDR3 reads CASSLAGLGREGLDTQYF. The CDR3 bases are TGTGCCAGCAGCTTAGCGGGTCTAGGGCGGGAGGGCCTAGATACGCAGTATTTT.